The present T cell receptor (beta chain) was sequenced within a study of cytomegalovirus exposure and HLA in healthy donors. A remark on this clone: The antigen is not known.

A multiplex PCR was run with 60 Vbeta primers and 13 Jbeta primers. Measured with immunoSEQ multiplex PCR; TCRdb has only the in-frame clones, and not every one. The data hold 140,000 to 150,000 clones, with approximately 82% observed a single time. This CDR3 has 14 amino acids. The V gene's germline CDR1 is MNHEY and CDR2 SVGAGI. V lost 7 bases and J 14 bases, leaving 26 bases between the germline ends. Study findings and constraints: A later analysis found TCR association rates differed by HLA locus, highest for DRB1 and lowest for HLA-C. CMV antigen specificity was confirmed in vitro for a few CMV-associated chains. TCR beta V- and J-gene trimming, according to a later analysis, was linked to a missense DCLRE1C variant. A later analysis found most CMV-associated TCR beta chains apparently HLA-restricted.

The specimen was PBMCs. The chain has TRBV6-5 and TRBJ1-1; D is possibly TRBD1 (5 bases). The sequence derives from a woman aged 60-75 years in good health and CMV-seropositive. The CDR3 nucleotides read TGTGCCAGCAAACGGAGCAGAGGCGACCCCCAGGGCTTCTTT. This gives the protein CASKRSRGDPQGFF.